Here is one T cell receptor (beta chain) with its context. The CDR3 totals 18 residues. The germline gives CDR1 SEHNR, CDR2 FQNEAQ (reference sequence). V shed 0 bases and J 5 bases; nucleotides not matched to a gene: 11. The entry originates in a study of blood T cell repertoires in COVID-19. Libraries were prepared by immunoSEQ multiplex PCR; TCRdb keeps only in-frame clonotypes and omits some of them. The data hold more than 300,000 clones, with nearly 90% observed a single time. This chain joins TRBV7-9 and TRBJ1-4; 8 positions match TRBD1. The source material was PBMCs or T cells enriched from blood (not recorded which). This TCR derives from a woman aged 25 to 39 who had recovered from COVID-19. The DNA for the CDR3 is TGTGCCAGCAGCTTAGCAACAGGGGGTATTGGTACGAATGAAAAACTGTTTTTT. Protein product: CASSLATGGIGTNEKLFF.